The entry below gives a single TCR beta chain sequence along with its context. The sample comes from a study of T cell clonotyping in hematopoietic cell transplantation. CDR1 and CDR2 from the germline V gene are SGHAT and FQNNGV. CDR3 length: 15 amino acids. The V and J ends lost 5 bases and 5 bases, in that order; junction bases with no gene match: 9. TCRdb keeps only in-frame clones here, not all; method: immunoSEQ multiplex PCR. The sample has 10,000 to 15,000 clones; roughly 92% are singletons. This specimen consisted of PBMCs, obtained 100 days after allogeneic stem cell transplant. The TCR was taken from a female patient between 50 and 60 years old who had an allogeneic stem cell transplant from an unrelated donor, so the T cells may come from the graft donor. Some clones in this sample may be carry-over from other donors' samples. This chain links TRBV11-2 with TRBJ2-5; TRBD2 agrees at 9 bases. In DNA form, the CDR3 reads TGTGCCAGCAGCGAATCCGGGACTAGCAGTGAGACCCAGTACTTC. The encoded protein is CASSESGTSSETQYF.